The count of the clone carrying this TCR beta chain is one. CDR3 length: 14 residues. V dropped 1 base and J dropped 5 bases, with 10 bases sitting between them. Germline lookup yields CDR1 MNHNS and CDR2 SASEGT. TCRdb's copy holds only in-frame clones and misses some; the assay was immunoSEQ multiplex PCR. Of 150,000 to 200,000 clones listed, 70% to 85% are singletons. The data stem from a study of blood T cell repertoires in COVID-19. The receptor comes from an elderly man with COVID-19, enrolled during active disease. The sequencing sample was made of peripheral blood. This rearrangement joins TRBV6-1 to TRBJ2-3; perhaps TRBD2 as D (6 bases). CDR3 region: CASSEGGVVDTQYF. CDR3 in DNA: TGTGCCAGCAGTGAAGGGGGGGTGGTAGATACGCAGTATTTT.